These 9 T cell receptor beta chains came from one sample sequenced in a study of high-grade serous ovarian cancer treatment subgroups. Tumor tissue was taken before any definitive surgery or chemotherapy was given. Clones were sequenced by immunoSEQ multiplex PCR, and TCRdb holds only the in-frame ones, with some missing. Found here are approximately 6,600 clones, 79% of them singletons; the top ten hold under 8.5%. The source material was tumor tissue. Receptors originate from a human donor with high-grade serous ovarian cancer.

CDR3 nucleotides: TGTGCCAGCAGCCTCGACAGGCCACTCACCGGGGAGCTGTTTTTT. Encoded protein: CASSLDRPLTGELFF. V usage is TRBV6-5 and J usage is TRBJ2-2; tentatively, D is TRBD1 (6 bases). Trimming took 6 bases from V and 4 from J, leaving 15 bases between them. CDR1 and CDR2 from the germline V gene are MNHEY and SVGAGI. This CDR3 has 15 residues.

The gene calls are TRBV7-9 and TRBJ2-2, with no clear D. Germline V gives CDR1 SEHNR, CDR2 FQNEAQ (reference sequence). This CDR3 region has 13 residues. V gave up 7 bases and J gave up 5 bases, with 11 bases separating them. CDR3: CASTQLVTGELFF. The CDR3 nucleotides are TGTGCCAGCACCCAACTCGTAACCGGGGAGCTGTTTTTT.

The chain joins TRBV5-1 to TRBJ1-1; D remains unclear. Germline V lookup: CDR1 SGHRS, CDR2 YFSETQ. This CDR3 contains 14 residues. Between the trimmed V and J ends, which lost 7 bases and 7 bases, there was a span of 20 bases. In nucleotides, the CDR3 is TGCGCCAGCCGCAGATTTTCGGACGGCTATGAAGCTTTCTTT. This encodes CASRRFSDGYEAFF.

The J gene is TRBJ2-2, the V gene TRBV5-1, with 9 nucleotides matching TRBD2. Germline loops: CDR1 SGHRS, CDR2 YFSETQ. Trimming cost V 0 bases and J 3 bases; bases outside gene matches: 0. The CDR3 consists of 15 residues. CDR3 coding DNA: TGCGCCAGCAGCTTGGGACTAGCGGACACCGGGGAGCTGTTTTTT. It is translated as CASSLGLADTGELFF.

In nucleotides, the CDR3 is TGTGCCAGCAGTTTCCTATGGACAGGGGGCTGGACCGGGGAGCTGTTTTTT. Translation gives CASSFLWTGGWTGELFF. The V and J genes are TRBV28 and TRBJ2-2; 11 bases align to TRBD1. The length of the CDR3 is 17 residues. CDR1 and CDR2 (germline): MDHEN, SYDVKM. V shed 3 bases and J 5 bases; nucleotides not matched to a gene: 8.

The rearrangement uses TRBV5-4 and TRBJ2-7; D may be TRBD1 (6 bases). CDR3 length equals 15 residues. With 5 bases removed from V and 2 bases from J, the gap between germline ends came to 17 bases. Per germline, CDR1 SGHNT and CDR2 YYREEE (reference sequence). In nucleotides, the CDR3 is TGTGCCAGCAGTTCCAACAGGGACCCTCCCTACGAGCAGTACTTC. This translates into CASSSNRDPPYEQYF.

CDR3 in amino acids: CASSARQGAANGYTF. DNA of the CDR3: TGTGCCAGCAGCGCCCGACAGGGAGCTGCGAATGGCTACACCTTC. The chain joins TRBV7-9 to TRBJ1-2; 7 bases line up with TRBD1. CDR3 size: 15 residues. The germline V gene encodes CDR1 SEHNR and CDR2 FQNEAQ (reference sequence). V shed 5 bases, J shed 6 bases, and the junction held 12 bases outside the gene matches. The variable domain in full, with the rest retrieved from reference TRBV7-9 and TRBJ1-2, is DTGVSQNPRHKITKRGQNVTFRCDPISEHNRLYWYRQTLGQGPEFLTYFQNEAQLEKSRLLSDRFSAERPKGSFSTLEIQRTEQGDSAMYLCASSARQGAANGYTFGSGTRLTVV.

The genes are TRBV7-2 and TRBJ2-5, with 9 bases aligning to TRBD1. Unmatched junction bases numbered 8, after V lost 1 base and J lost 2 bases. Germline assignment: CDR1 SGHTA and CDR2 FQGNSA. This CDR3 spans 17 amino acids. The CDR3, as DNA: TGTGCCAGCAGCTTAGGGCGCCGTGGGACAGGGCAAGAGACCCAGTACTTC. Protein: CASSLGRRGTGQETQYF.

This chain uses TRBV5-4 with TRBJ2-4, with D possibly being TRBD1 (6 bases). This CDR3 spans 16 amino acids. V was trimmed by 4 bases and J by 0 bases, leaving 14 bases between them. Per the germline V gene, CDR1 is SGHNT and CDR2 is YYREEE (reference sequence). The CDR3 DNA is TGTGCCAGCAGCCAAGGGGCAGGGGTAGCCAAAAACATTCAGTACTTC. The encoded protein is CASSQGAGVAKNIQYF.